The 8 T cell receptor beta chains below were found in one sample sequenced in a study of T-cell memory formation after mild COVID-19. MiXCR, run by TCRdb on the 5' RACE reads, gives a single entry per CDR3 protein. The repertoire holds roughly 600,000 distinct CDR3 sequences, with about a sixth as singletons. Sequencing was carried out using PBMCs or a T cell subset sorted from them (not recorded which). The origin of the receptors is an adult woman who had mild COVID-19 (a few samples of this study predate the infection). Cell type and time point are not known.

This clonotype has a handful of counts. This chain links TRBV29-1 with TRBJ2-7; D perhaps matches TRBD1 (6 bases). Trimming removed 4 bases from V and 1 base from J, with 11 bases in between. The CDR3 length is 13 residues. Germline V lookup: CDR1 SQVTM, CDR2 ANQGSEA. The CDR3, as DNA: TGCAGCGTTGTAAGGGGGAATTCCTACGAGCAGTACTTC. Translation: CSVVRGNSYEQYF.

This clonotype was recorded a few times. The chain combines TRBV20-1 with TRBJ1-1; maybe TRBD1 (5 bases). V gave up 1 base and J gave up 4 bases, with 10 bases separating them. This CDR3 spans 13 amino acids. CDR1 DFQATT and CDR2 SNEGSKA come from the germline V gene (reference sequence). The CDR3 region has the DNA TGCAGTGCTAGAGGCAGGGTCCCCACTGAAGCTTTCTTT. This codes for CSARGRVPTEAFF.

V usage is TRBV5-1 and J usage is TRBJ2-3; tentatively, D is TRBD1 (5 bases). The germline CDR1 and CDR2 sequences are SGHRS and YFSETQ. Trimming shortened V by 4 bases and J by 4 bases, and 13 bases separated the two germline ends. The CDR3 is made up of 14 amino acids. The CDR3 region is CASSKGTGADTQYF. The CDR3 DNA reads TGCGCCAGCAGCAAAGGTACAGGCGCAGATACGCAGTATTTT.

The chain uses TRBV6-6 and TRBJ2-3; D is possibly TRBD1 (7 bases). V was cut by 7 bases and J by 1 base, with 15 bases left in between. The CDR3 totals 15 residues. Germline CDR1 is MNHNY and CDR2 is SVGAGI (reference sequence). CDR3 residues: CASIGTAGRTDTQYF. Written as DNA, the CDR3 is TGTGCCAGCATAGGGACAGCGGGCCGCACAGATACGCAGTATTTT.

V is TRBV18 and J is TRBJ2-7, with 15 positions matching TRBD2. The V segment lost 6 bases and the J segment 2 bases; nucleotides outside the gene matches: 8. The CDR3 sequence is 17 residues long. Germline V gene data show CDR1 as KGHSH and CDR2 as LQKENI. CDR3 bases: TGTGCCAGCTCGCCCGGGACTAGCGGGAGGCCAACCTACGAGCAGTACTTC. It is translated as CASSPGTSGRPTYEQYF.

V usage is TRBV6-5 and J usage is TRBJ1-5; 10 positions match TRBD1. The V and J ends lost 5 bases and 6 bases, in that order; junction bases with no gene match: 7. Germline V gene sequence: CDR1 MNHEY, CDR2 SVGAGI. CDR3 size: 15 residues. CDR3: CASSPKTGGFQPQHF. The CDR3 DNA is TGTGCCAGCAGTCCTAAGACAGGGGGCTTTCAGCCCCAGCATTTT.

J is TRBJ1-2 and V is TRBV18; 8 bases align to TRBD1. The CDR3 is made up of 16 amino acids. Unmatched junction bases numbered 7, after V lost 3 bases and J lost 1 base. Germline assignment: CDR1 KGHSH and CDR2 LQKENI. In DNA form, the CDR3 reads TGTGCCAGCTCACCCACACGGACAGGGTTTAACTATGGCTACACCTTC. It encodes CASSPTRTGFNYGYTF.

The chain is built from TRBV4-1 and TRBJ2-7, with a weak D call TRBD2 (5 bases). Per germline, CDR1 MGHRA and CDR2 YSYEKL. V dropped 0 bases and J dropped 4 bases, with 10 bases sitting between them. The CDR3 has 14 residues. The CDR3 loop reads CASSQEPGGYEQYF. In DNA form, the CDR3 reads TGCGCCAGCAGCCAAGAGCCAGGAGGATACGAGCAGTACTTC.